Below, 10 T cell receptor beta chains from the same sample are listed, as sequenced in a study of T cells in Graves' hyperthyroidism and ophthalmopathy. TCR beta CDR3 sequences were amplified from RNA transcripts. TCR CDR3 regions were first amplified by RT-PCR with HTBI primers. TCRdb ran MiXCR on the multiplex PCR reads and lists one entry per CDR3 protein. The table records about 740,000 distinct CDR3 sequences, 12% to 15% of them present only once. The source material was blood. The receptor source for this set is a woman between 18 and 29 years old with Graves' hyperthyroidism.

This clonotype came up many times. This chain uses TRBV30 with TRBJ2-3, with D unclear. The length of the CDR3 is 13 residues. Germline CDR1 reads GTSNPN; CDR2 reads SVGIG (reference sequence). Deletions cut 3 bases from V and 4 bases from J, with 11 bases between. The chain's CDR3 is CAWSASRADTQYF. CDR3 nucleotide sequence: TGTGCCTGGAGCGCGTCCCGGGCAGATACGCAGTATTTT.

This clonotype appeared many times. The chain recombines TRBV30 with TRBJ1-2, with D perhaps matching TRBD1 (5 bases). Trimming removed 3 bases from V and 6 bases from J, with 8 bases in between. The V gene's germline CDR1 is GTSNPN and CDR2 SVGIG (reference sequence). The CDR3 has 11 residues. CDR3 amino acids: CAWSSRDGYTF. The DNA for the CDR3 is TGTGCCTGGAGCAGCAGGGATGGCTACACCTTC.

This chain joins TRBV29-1 and TRBJ2-1; no firm D call. Looked up from germline, CDR1 is SQVTM and CDR2 is ANQGSEA. V was shortened by 4 bases and J by 10 bases, with 11 bases between the two germline ends. The CDR3 has 11 residues. The DNA of the CDR3 is TGCAGCGTTGTAACGGTGTGGGAGCAGTTCTTC. It codes for CSVVTVWEQFF.

This clonotype has a count of ten or more. This chain uses TRBV11-1 with TRBJ2-1; no definite D call. The CDR3 covers 15 residues. Trimming took 2 bases from V and 7 from J, leaving 15 bases between them. Germline loops: CDR1 SGHAT, CDR2 FQDESV (reference sequence). In DNA form, the CDR3 reads TGTGCCAGCAGCTTAACCCTAACCTTAGGTAATGAGCAGTTCTTC. Translated: CASSLTLTLGNEQFF.

The chain uses TRBV18 and TRBJ1-5, with 11 bases lining up with TRBD1. Germline V gene sequence: CDR1 KGHSH, CDR2 LQKENI. V gave up 5 bases and J gave up 4 bases; unmatched junction bases: 7. The CDR3 is 16 residues long. CDR3 protein: CASSIRDRGSNQPQHF. CDR3 DNA: TGTGCCAGCTCAATCCGGGACAGGGGGTCGAATCAGCCCCAGCATTTT.

This clonotype was observed at least ten times. The genes are TRBV20-1 and TRBJ1-1; D unresolved. The length of the CDR3 is 11 residues. Germline CDR1 is DFQATT and CDR2 is SNEGSKA (reference sequence). V dropped 7 bases and J dropped 1 base, with 7 bases sitting between them. The CDR3 protein is CSVQSNTEAFF. In DNA, the CDR3 is TGCAGTGTACAGTCGAACACTGAAGCTTTCTTT.

The rearrangement joins TRBV11-3 to TRBJ2-2; D gene uncertain. Germline V gives CDR1 SGHNT, CDR2 YENEEA. V lost 2 bases and J 0 bases, leaving 4 bases between the germline ends. This CDR3 spans 14 amino acids. The CDR3 bases are TGTGCCAGCAGCTTAATACCGAACACCGGGGAGCTGTTTTTT. This translates into CASSLIPNTGELFF. Using reference TRBV11-3 and TRBJ2-2 for the parts outside the CDR3, the full variable domain is EAGVVQSPRYKIIEKKQPVAFWCNPISGHNTLYWYLQNLGQGPELLIRYENEEAVDDSQLPKDRFSAERLKGVDSTLKIQPAELGDSAVYLCASSLIPNTGELFFGEGSRLTVL.

Ten or more counts support this clonotype. The chain links TRBV2 to TRBJ2-1; D perhaps matches TRBD1 (6 bases). V lost 3 bases to trimming and J lost 9 bases, with 12 bases between them. Looked up from germline, CDR1 is SNHLY and CDR2 is FYNNEI. This CDR3 comprises 13 residues. In DNA form, the CDR3 reads TGTGCCAGCAGTGATGGCCAAGGGGGTGAGCAGTTCTTC. Protein sequence: CASSDGQGGEQFF.

This chain links TRBV20-1 with TRBJ2-7, with D perhaps matching TRBD1 (7 bases). Trimming removed 2 bases at V and 3 bases at J, with 17 bases between. The CDR3 extends over 15 amino acids. The germline V gene has CDR1 DFQATT and CDR2 SNEGSKA (reference sequence). The CDR3 loop is CSARPPAGGNYEQYF. The CDR3 nucleotides read TGCAGTGCTAGACCTCCTGCAGGGGGGAACTACGAGCAGTACTTC.

This clonotype came up many times. The gene calls are TRBV28 and TRBJ1-1; possibly TRBD1 for D (6 bases). The V end was cut by 2 bases, the J end by 3 bases, with 16 bases between. The CDR3 runs to 16 residues. Germline V gene lookup returns CDR1 MDHEN and CDR2 SYDVKM. CDR3 coding DNA: TGTGCCAGCAGTTTAAGTGGGGGGCGCGTGTACACTGAAGCTTTCTTT. This translates into CASSLSGGRVYTEAFF. The entire variable domain, with the rest obtained from reference TRBV28 and TRBJ1-1, is as follows: DVKVTQSSRYLVKRTGEKVFLECVQDMDHENMFWYRQDPGLGLRLIYFSYDVKMKEKGDIPEGYSVSREKKERFSLILESASTNQTSMYLCASSLSGGRVYTEAFFGQGTRLTVV.